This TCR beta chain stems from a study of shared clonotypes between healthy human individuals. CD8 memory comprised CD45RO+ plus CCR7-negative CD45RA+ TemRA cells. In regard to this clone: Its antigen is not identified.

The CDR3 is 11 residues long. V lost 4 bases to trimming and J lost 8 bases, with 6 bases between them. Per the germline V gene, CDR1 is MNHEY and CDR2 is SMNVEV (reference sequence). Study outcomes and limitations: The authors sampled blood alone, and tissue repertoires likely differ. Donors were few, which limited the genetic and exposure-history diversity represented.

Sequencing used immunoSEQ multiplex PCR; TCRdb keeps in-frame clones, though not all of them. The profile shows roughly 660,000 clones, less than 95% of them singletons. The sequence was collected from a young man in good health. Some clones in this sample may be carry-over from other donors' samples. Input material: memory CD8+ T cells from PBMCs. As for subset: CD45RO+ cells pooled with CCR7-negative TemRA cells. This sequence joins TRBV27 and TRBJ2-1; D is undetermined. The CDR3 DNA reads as TGTGCCAGCAGTTCGGGTGATGAGCAGTTCTTC. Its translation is CASSSGDEQFF.